A single sample is the source of the 4 T cell receptor beta chains below, sequenced in a study of T-cell reconstitution after alpha-beta-depleted transplantation in children. Unique molecular identifiers were used to barcode this TCRbeta library. TCRdb recomputed calls from the PCR reads with MiXCR, one row per CDR3 protein. The top ten clones hold approximately 7.2% of a sample with approximately 93,000 distinct CDR3 sequences, roughly 7.7% of them seen once. The material was PBMCs from the stem cell graft donor, obtained from the stem cell graft. The receptors were sampled from a human donor who donated a stem cell graft to a child with congenital amegakaryocytic thrombocytopenia.

In this sample, this clonotype turned up many times. V gene TRBV20-1 combines with J gene TRBJ2-2, with 10 nucleotides matching TRBD2. The CDR3 is 14 residues long. The germline gives CDR1 DFQATT, CDR2 SNEGSKA (reference sequence). V dropped 3 bases and J dropped 6; count of bases not matched to a gene: 4. CDR3 in amino acids: CSASSGGASGELFF. The CDR3 bases are TGCAGTGCTAGCAGCGGGGGGGCCTCCGGGGAGCTGTTTTTT.

This rearrangement joins TRBV7-7 to TRBJ2-3, with unresolved D. Trimming removed 3 bases at V and 6 bases at J, with 10 bases between. The CDR3 consists of 13 residues. Germline V gene sequence: CDR1 SSHAT, CDR2 FNYEAQ (reference sequence). CDR3 in amino acids: CASSFLIGDTQYF. The DNA for the CDR3 is TGTGCCAGCAGCTTTTTAATTGGGGATACGCAGTATTTT.

This clonotype has a count of ten or more. The chain has TRBV6-5 and TRBJ1-5, with TRBD1 as a possible D gene (6 bases). The CDR3 contains 15 residues. Trimming left V 6 bases short and J 2 bases short, with 14 bases between. In germline, CDR1 is MNHEY, CDR2 SVGAGI. CDR3 bases: TGTGCCAGCAGCTTGGAGACAGGCCGCAATCAGCCCCAGCATTTT. This sequence encodes CASSLETGRNQPQHF.

This clonotype was seen at least ten times. The V and J genes are TRBV5-1 and TRBJ1-1, with D uncertain. The V gene lost 1 base and the J gene lost 2 bases, with 9 bases spanning the gap. The CDR3 sequence is 14 residues long. Per the germline V gene, CDR1 is SGHRS and CDR2 is YFSETQ. The CDR3 region has the DNA TGCGCCAGCAGCTTGAATGCGGGTAACACTGAAGCTTTCTTT. Residues: CASSLNAGNTEAFF.